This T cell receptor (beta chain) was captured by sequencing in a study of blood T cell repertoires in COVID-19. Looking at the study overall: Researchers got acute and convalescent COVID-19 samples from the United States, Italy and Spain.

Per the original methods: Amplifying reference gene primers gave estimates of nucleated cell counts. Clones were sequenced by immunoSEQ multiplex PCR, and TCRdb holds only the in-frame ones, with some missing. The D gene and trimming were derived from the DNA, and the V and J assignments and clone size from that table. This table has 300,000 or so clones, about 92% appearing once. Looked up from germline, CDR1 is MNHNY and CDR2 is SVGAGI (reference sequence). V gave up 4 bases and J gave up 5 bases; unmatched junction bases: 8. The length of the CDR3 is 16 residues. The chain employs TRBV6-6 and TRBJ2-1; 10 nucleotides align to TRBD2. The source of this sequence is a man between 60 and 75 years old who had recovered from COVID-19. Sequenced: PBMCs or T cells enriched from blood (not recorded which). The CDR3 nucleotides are TGTGCCAGCAGTTTTCTAGCGGGGGCTGGCCACAATGAGCAGTTCTTC. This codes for CASSFLAGAGHNEQFF.